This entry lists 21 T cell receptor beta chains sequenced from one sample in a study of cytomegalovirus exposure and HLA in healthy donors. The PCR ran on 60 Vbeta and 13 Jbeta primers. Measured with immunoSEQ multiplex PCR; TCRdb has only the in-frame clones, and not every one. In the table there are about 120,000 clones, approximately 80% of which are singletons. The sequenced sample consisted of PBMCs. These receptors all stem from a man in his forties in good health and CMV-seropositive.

The CDR3 loop reads CASSLKQGSDGYTF. CDR3 bases: TGTGCCAGCAGCTTAAAGCAGGGCTCGGATGGCTACACCTTC. The chain uses TRBV7-8 and TRBJ1-2, with a possible D match to TRBD1 (5 bases). V was trimmed by 2 bases and J by 6 bases, leaving 13 bases between them. The CDR3 sequence is 14 residues long. Germline V gives CDR1 SGHVS, CDR2 FQNEAQ.

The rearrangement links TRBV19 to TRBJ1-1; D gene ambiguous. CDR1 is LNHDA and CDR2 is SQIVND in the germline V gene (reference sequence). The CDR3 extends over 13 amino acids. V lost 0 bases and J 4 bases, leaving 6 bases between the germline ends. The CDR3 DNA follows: TGTGCCAGTAGTATAGATCTAGCCACTGAAGCTTTCTTT. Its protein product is CASSIDLATEAFF. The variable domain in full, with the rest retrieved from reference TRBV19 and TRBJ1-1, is DGGITQSPKYLFRKEGQNVTLSCEQNLNHDAMYWYRQDPGQGLRLIYYSQIVNDFQKGDIAEGYSVSREKKESFPLTVTSAQKNPTAFYLCASSIDLATEAFFGQGTRLTVV.

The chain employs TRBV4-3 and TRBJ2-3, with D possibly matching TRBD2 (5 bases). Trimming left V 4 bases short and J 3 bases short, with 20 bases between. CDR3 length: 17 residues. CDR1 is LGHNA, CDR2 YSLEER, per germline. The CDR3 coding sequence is TGCGCCAGCAGCCTCCGAGCGGCACAGCCAGGTACAGATACGCAGTATTTT. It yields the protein CASSLRAAQPGTDTQYF.

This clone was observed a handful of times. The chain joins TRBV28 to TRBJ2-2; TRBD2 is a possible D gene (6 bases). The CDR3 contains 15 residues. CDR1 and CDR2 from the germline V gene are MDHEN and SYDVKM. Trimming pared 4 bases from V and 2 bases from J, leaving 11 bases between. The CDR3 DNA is TGTGCCAGCAGTTCTACTAGCTCAAACACCGGGGAGCTGTTTTTT. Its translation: CASSSTSSNTGELFF.

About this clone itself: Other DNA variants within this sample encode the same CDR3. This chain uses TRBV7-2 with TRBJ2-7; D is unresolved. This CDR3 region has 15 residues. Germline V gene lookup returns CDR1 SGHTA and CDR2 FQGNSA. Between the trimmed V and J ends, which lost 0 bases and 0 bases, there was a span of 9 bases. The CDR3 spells CASSLAVVSSYEQYF. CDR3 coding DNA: TGTGCCAGCAGCTTAGCGGTGGTCAGCTCCTACGAGCAGTACTTC. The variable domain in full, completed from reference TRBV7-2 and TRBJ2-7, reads GAGVSQSPSNKVTEKGKDVELRCDPISGHTALYWYRQSLGQGLEFLIYFQGNSAPDKSGLPSDRFSAERTGGSVSTLTIQRTQQEDSAVYLCASSLAVVSSYEQYFGPGTRLTVT.

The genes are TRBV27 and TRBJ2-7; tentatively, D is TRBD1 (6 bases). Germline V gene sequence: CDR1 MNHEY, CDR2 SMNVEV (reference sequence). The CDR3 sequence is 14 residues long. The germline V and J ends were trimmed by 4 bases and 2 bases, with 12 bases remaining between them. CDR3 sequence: CASSYRDTTYEQYF. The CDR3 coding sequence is TGTGCCAGCAGTTACCGGGACACAACCTACGAGCAGTACTTC.

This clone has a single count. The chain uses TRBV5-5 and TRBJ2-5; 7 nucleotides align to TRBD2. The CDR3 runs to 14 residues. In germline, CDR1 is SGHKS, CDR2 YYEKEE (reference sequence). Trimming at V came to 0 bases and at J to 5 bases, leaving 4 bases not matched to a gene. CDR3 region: CASSLDPGRETQYF. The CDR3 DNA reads TGTGCCAGCAGCTTGGATCCCGGGAGGGAGACCCAGTACTTC.

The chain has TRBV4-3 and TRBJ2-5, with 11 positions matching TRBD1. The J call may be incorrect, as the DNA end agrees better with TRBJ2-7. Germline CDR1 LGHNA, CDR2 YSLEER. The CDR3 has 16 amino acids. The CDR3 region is CASSHGGTGGTYEQYF. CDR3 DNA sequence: TGCGCCAGCAGCCACGGCGGGACAGGGGGAACCTACGAGCAGTACTTC.

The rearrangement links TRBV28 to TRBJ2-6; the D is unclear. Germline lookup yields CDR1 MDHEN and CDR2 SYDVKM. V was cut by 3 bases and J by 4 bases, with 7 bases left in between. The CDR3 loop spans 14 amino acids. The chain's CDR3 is CASSFAAGANVLTF. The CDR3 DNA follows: TGTGCCAGCAGTTTTGCGGCAGGGGCCAACGTCCTGACTTTC.

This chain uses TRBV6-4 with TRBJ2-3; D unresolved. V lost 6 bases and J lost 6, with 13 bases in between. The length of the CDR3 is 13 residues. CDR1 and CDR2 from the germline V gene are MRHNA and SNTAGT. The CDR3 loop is CASSATPRDTQYF. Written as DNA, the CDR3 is TGTGCCAGCAGCGCCACTCCCCGGGATACGCAGTATTTT.

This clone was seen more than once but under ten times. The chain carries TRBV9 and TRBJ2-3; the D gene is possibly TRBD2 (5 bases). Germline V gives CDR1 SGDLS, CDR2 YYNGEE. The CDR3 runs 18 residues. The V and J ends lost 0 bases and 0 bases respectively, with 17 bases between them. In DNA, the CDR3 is TGTGCCAGCAGCGTAGGGGCGGGTTATTCGGGTAGCACAGATACGCAGTATTTT. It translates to CASSVGAGYSGSTDTQYF.

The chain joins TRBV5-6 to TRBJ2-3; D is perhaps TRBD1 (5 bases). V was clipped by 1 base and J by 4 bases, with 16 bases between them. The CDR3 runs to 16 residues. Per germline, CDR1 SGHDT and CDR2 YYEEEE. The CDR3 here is CASSLRWRQFADTQYF. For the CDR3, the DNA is TGTGCCAGCAGCTTGCGGTGGAGACAGTTTGCAGATACGCAGTATTTT.

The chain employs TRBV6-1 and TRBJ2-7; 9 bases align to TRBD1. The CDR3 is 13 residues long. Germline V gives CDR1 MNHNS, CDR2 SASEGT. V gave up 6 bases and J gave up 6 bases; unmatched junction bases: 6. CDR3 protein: CASSRDRAAEQYF. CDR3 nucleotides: TGTGCCAGCAGCAGGGACAGGGCCGCCGAGCAGTACTTC.

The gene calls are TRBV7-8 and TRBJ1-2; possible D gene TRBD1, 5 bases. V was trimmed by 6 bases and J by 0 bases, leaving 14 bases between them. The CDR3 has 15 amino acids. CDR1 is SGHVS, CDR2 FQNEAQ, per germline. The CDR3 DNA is TGTGCCAGCAGTTCGACAGTAAAAGCTAACTATGGCTACACCTTC. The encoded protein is CASSSTVKANYGYTF. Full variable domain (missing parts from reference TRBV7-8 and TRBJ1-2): GAGVSQSPRYKVAKRGQDVALRCDPISGHVSLFWYQQALGQGPEFLTYFQNEAQLDKSGLPSDRFFAERPEGSVSTLKIQRTQQEDSAVYLCASSSTVKANYGYTFGSGTRLTVV.

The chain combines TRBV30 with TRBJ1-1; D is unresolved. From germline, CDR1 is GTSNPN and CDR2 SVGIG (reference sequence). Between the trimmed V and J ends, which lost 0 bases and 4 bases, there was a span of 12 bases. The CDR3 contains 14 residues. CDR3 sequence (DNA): TGTGCCTGGAGTGTTATGCGGTGGCGCACTGAAGCTTTCTTT. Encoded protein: CAWSVMRWRTEAFF.

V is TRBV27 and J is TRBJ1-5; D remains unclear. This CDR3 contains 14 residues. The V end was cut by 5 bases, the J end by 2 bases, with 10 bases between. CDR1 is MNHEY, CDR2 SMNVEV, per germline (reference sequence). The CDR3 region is CASSIGLGNQPQHF. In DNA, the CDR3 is TGTGCCAGCAGTATCGGACTGGGCAATCAGCCCCAGCATTTT.

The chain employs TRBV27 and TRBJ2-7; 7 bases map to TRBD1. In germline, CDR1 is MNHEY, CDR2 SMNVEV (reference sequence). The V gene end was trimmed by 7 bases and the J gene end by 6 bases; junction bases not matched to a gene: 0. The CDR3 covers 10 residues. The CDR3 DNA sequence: TGTGCCAGCACAGGGGGCGAGCAGTACTTC. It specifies CASTGGEQYF.

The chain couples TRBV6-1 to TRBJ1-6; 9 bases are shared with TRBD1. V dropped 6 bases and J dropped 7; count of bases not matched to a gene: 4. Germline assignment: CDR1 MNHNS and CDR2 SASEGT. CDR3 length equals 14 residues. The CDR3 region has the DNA TGTGCCAGCAGGGCCGGGACAGGGAATTCACCCCTCCACTTT. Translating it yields CASRAGTGNSPLHF.

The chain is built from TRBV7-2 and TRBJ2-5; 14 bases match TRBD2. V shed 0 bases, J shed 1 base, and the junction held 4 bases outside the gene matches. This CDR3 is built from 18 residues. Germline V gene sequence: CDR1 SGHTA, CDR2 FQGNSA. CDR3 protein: CASSLARLAGGAQETQYF. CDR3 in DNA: TGTGCCAGCAGCTTAGCGCGACTAGCGGGGGGGGCCCAAGAGACCCAGTACTTC. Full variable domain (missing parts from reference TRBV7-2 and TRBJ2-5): GAGVSQSPSNKVTEKGKDVELRCDPISGHTALYWYRQSLGQGLEFLIYFQGNSAPDKSGLPSDRFSAERTGGSVSTLTIQRTQQEDSAVYLCASSLARLAGGAQETQYFGPGTRLLVL.

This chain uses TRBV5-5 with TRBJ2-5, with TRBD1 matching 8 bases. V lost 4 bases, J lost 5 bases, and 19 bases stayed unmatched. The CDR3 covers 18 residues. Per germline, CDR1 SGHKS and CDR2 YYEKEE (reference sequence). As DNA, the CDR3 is TGTGCCAGCAGCCACAACTTTCCGGGACAGGTGCGTTCGGAGACCCAGTACTTC. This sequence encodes CASSHNFPGQVRSETQYF.

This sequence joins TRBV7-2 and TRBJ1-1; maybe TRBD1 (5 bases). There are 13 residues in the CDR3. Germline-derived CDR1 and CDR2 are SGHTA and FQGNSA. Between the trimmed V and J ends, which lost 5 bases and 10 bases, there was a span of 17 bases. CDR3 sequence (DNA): TGTGCCAGCAGCCCTACCCCGGGGGTCCCAGCTTTCTTT. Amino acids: CASSPTPGVPAFF.